The 17 T cell receptor beta chains listed next were all sequenced from one sample in a study of post-analysis software for immune sequencing data (dated by TCRdb to between 2014 and 2017). For these receptors, no antigen is known. The paper as a whole reports these results and caveats: A handful of TRBV segments, including TRBV5-6, TRBV5-1 and TRBV20-1, were significantly more frequent in patients than controls.

Library prep was done by PCR. TCRdb shows the sequencer as Illumina HiSeq 2500. Unique molecular identifiers were incorporated into TCR beta cDNA libraries to reduce PCR and sequencing biases. TCRdb reworked the public reads: Q25 trimming with fastp, MiXCR clone assembly, productive beta chains retained. Merged by CDR3 protein, the rows form single entries marked with the most common genes and DNA. Within this sample are hundreds of thousands of distinct CDR3 sequences, with about 50% of them counted one time only. Jointly, the top ten make up under 6% of the sample. Sequenced material: blood. The origin of the receptors is a girl aged 5-17 years with multiple sclerosis.

V is TRBV29-1 and J is TRBJ2-5; tentative D call: TRBD2 (5 bases). Germline V gene lookup returns CDR1 SQVTM and CDR2 ANQGSEA. The CDR3 is made up of 12 amino acids. V lost 4 bases and J lost 4, with 10 bases in between. The CDR3 protein is CSVARLAETQYF. Here the CDR3 DNA reads TGCAGCGTTGCTAGGCTAGCAGAGACCCAGTACTTC.

The CDR3 region is CAISESTEAFF. CDR3 coding DNA: TGTGCCATCAGTGAGTCCACTGAAGCTTTCTTT. This chain uses TRBV10-3 with TRBJ1-1, with no clear D. Germline assignment: CDR1 ENHRY and CDR2 SYGVKD. The V end was cut by 0 bases, the J end by 4 bases, with 0 bases between. The CDR3 runs 11 residues.

The V call is TRBV11-2, the J call TRBJ2-7; tentatively, D is TRBD1 (7 bases). V shed 5 bases and J shed 6 bases, with 17 bases lying between them. The CDR3 has 14 residues. The germline V gene encodes CDR1 SGHAT and CDR2 FQNNGV. Here the CDR3 DNA reads TGTGCCAGCAGCACTAATATTCAGGGGGGCGAGCAGTACTTC. It specifies CASSTNIQGGEQYF.

The chain couples TRBV7-9 to TRBJ1-2; D call uncertain. This CDR3 is built from 13 residues. The germline V gene has CDR1 SEHNR and CDR2 FQNEAQ (reference sequence). V was shortened by 11 bases and J by 0 bases, with 13 bases between the two germline ends. The DNA of the CDR3 is TGTGCCTCATCTACGGAGGCTAACTATGGCTACACCTTC. Amino acid sequence: CASSTEANYGYTF. Looking up the rest from reference TRBV7-9 and TRBJ1-2 gives the full variable domain: DTGVSQNPRHKITKRGQNVTFRCDPISEHNRLYWYRQTLGQGPEFLTYFQNEAQLEKSRLLSDRFSAERPKGSFSTLEIQRTEQGDSAMYLCASSTEANYGYTFGSGTRLTVV.

This clonotype has more than one count but fewer than ten. V and J are TRBV25-1 and TRBJ1-1, with 10 bases fitting TRBD1. CDR3 size: 15 residues. The germline V gene encodes CDR1 MGHDK and CDR2 SYGVNS. V was clipped by 1 base and J by 2 bases; unmatched bases: 1. Written as DNA, the CDR3 is TGTGCCAGCAGTGAATGGGACAGGGGTAACACTGAAGCTTTCTTT. The encoded protein is CASSEWDRGNTEAFF.

The V call is TRBV20-1, the J call TRBJ2-5, with D perhaps TRBD2 (5 bases). Per germline, CDR1 DFQATT and CDR2 SNEGSKA (reference sequence). With 3 bases removed from V and 6 bases from J, the gap between germline ends came to 17 bases. The CDR3 is made up of 14 amino acids. CDR3 amino acids: CSARDVTSGKTQYF. CDR3 bases: TGCAGTGCTAGGGACGTGACCTCCGGGAAGACCCAGTACTTC.

This chain uses TRBV7-2 with TRBJ2-1, with 14 bases lining up with TRBD2. Per germline, CDR1 SGHTA and CDR2 FQGNSA. Trimming removed 1 base from V and 1 base from J; junction bases left unmatched: 9. The CDR3 is made up of 20 amino acids. This CDR3 is CASSLGTGTSGRTSYNEQFF. The CDR3 DNA sequence: TGTGCCAGCAGCTTAGGTACCGGGACTAGCGGGAGAACATCCTACAATGAGCAGTTCTTC.

In its sample, this clonotype was seen a few times. The rearrangement links TRBV7-9 to TRBJ2-5, with 10 bases lining up with TRBD1. Germline V lookup: CDR1 SEHNR, CDR2 FQNEAQ (reference sequence). The CDR3 is 16 amino acids. With 4 bases clipped from V and 11 bases from J, the junction kept 16 bases outside the gene matches. Here the CDR3 DNA reads TGTGCCAGCAGCTCACTGCCGGGACAGGGGCGGAATGAGCAGTACTTC. This gives the protein CASSSLPGQGRNEQYF.

The rearrangement uses TRBV18 and TRBJ2-6; D ambiguous. The germline V gene has CDR1 KGHSH and CDR2 LQKENI. Trimming cost V 2 bases and J 2 bases, with 4 bases left between them. The CDR3 runs to 14 residues. The CDR3 sequence is CASSPNPGANVLTF. The CDR3 region has the DNA TGTGCCAGCTCACCAAACCCTGGGGCCAACGTCCTGACTTTC.

This clonotype was seen once. The chain carries TRBV20-1 and TRBJ2-3; D is possibly TRBD1 or TRBD2 (5 bases each). This CDR3 is 15 amino acids long. Per germline, CDR1 DFQATT and CDR2 SNEGSKA (reference sequence). V lost 6 bases and J lost 6, with 22 bases in between. The CDR3 nucleotides are TGCAGTGCGCAGGAACGGAGGTCGGACACTGATACGCAGTATTTT. The encoded protein is CSAQERRSDTDTQYF.

This chain links TRBV18 with TRBJ2-3, with 8 bases matching TRBD1. J lost 4 bases, V lost 2 bases, and 11 bases had no gene match. The germline gives CDR1 KGHSH, CDR2 LQKENI. The CDR3 is 17 residues long. The DNA for the CDR3 is TGTGCCAGCTCACCAAAAAAGACAGGGGTGGGAGCAGATACGCAGTATTTT. This encodes CASSPKKTGVGADTQYF.

V usage is TRBV20-1 and J usage is TRBJ2-1, with D possibly called TRBD1 or TRBD2 (6 bases each). This CDR3 comprises 16 residues. Trimming removed 2 bases at V and 5 bases at J, with 19 bases between. CDR1 and CDR2 from the germline V gene are DFQATT and SNEGSKA (reference sequence). The CDR3 spells CSARLIGGTSHNEQFF. Written as DNA, the CDR3 is TGCAGTGCTAGATTAATAGGCGGGACATCCCACAATGAGCAGTTCTTC.

This chain connects TRBV3-1 to TRBJ2-1; 11 bases agree with TRBD2. The CDR3 is 15 amino acids. Germline V gene data show CDR1 as LGHDT and CDR2 as YNNKEL (reference sequence). The ends lost 4 bases at V and 6 bases at J; junction bases unmatched: 5. CDR3 sequence reads: CASSPASGRPNEQFF. The CDR3 DNA reads as TGTGCCAGCAGCCCTGCTAGCGGGAGGCCCAATGAGCAGTTCTTC.

The chain couples TRBV29-1 to TRBJ2-2; no clear D. Germline lookup yields CDR1 SQVTM and CDR2 ANQGSEA. The V gene lost 2 bases and the J gene lost 6 bases, with 16 bases spanning the gap. The CDR3 length is 15 residues. This CDR3 reads CSVEKSPSRSGELFF. DNA of the CDR3: TGCAGCGTTGAAAAGAGTCCTAGTAGATCCGGGGAGCTGTTTTTT.

This chain links TRBV3-1 with TRBJ2-7, with 7 bases fitting TRBD2. With V trimmed by 3 bases and J by 5 bases, 10 bases remained unmatched. The length of the CDR3 is 15 residues. Germline V gene sequence: CDR1 LGHDT, CDR2 YNNKEL (reference sequence). In DNA, the CDR3 is TGTGCCAGCAGCCACCAAGGGAGGGGACGGGACGAGCAGTACTTC. Protein sequence: CASSHQGRGRDEQYF.

The chain joins TRBV7-9 to TRBJ2-5; D remains ambiguous. With 5 bases removed from V and 0 bases from J, the gap between germline ends came to 16 bases. CDR1 is SEHNR, CDR2 FQNEAQ, per germline (reference sequence). The CDR3 is 16 amino acids. In DNA, the CDR3 is TGTGCCAGCAGCCGACCCGCGACCTTATACCAAGAGACCCAGTACTTC. Amino acids: CASSRPATLYQETQYF.

The chain employs TRBV15 and TRBJ2-7; the D gene could be TRBD1 or TRBD2 (5 bases each). Between the trimmed V and J ends, which lost 3 bases and 2 bases, there was a span of 11 bases. CDR1 is LNHNV and CDR2 is YYDKDF in the germline V gene (reference sequence). CDR3 length: 14 amino acids. In DNA form, the CDR3 reads TGTGCCACCAGCAGGGGACGGATCGCCTACGAGCAGTACTTC. Translation gives CATSRGRIAYEQYF. The variable domain in full, completed from reference TRBV15 and TRBJ2-7, reads DAMVIQNPRYQVTQFGKPVTLSCSQTLNHNVMYWYQQKSSQAPKLLFHYYDKDFNNEADTPDNFQSRRPNTSFCFLDIRSPGLGDTAMYLCATSRGRIAYEQYFGPGTRLTVT.